This T cell receptor beta chain was found in a study of shared clonotypes between healthy human individuals. Across the whole study: CD8 memory received one plate per donor, CD8 naive two, CD4 memory three and CD4 naive three. Study results and caveats: Clonotypes shared by all four sorted-subset donors had higher generation probabilities than non-shared clonotypes.

The V gene end was trimmed by 5 bases and the J gene end by 0 bases; junction bases not matched to a gene: 6. CDR1 is KGHSH, CDR2 LQKENI, per germline. The CDR3 runs 15 residues. A remark on this clone: Antigen specificity is unknown.

Some clones are missing from TCRdb's copy, which holds only in-frame ones; the method was immunoSEQ multiplex PCR. This sample has roughly 1,000,000 clones; about 84% occur once, and the top ten carry more than 0.45%. The specimen was memory CD4+ T cells from PBMCs. Subset noted: CD45RA-negative fraction. This rearrangement joins TRBV18 to TRBJ2-7; 8 bases line up with TRBD2. This sequence originates from a man younger than 30 in good health. Some clones in this sample may be carry-over from other donors' samples. DNA for the CDR3: TGTGCCAGCTCAAATCTAGCGGGTAACTCCTACGAGCAGTACTTC. As protein: CASSNLAGNSYEQYF. Full variable domain (rest looked up from reference TRBV18 and TRBJ2-7): NAGVMQNPRHLVRRRGQEARLRCSPMKGHSHVYWYRQLPEEGLKFMVYLQKENIIDESGMPKERFSAEFPKEGPSILRIQQVVRGDSAAYFCASSNLAGNSYEQYFGPGTRLTVT.